The rows below give T cell receptor beta chains drawn from one sample of a study of regulatory T cells in long-lasting Graves disease. TCRdb independently ran MiXCR on the multiplex PCR reads; one entry per CDR3 protein. The table includes hundreds of thousands of distinct CDR3 sequences, less than 25% detected once. The sample in question was peripheral blood mononuclear cells (PBMCs), obtained when the disease was refractory, from a patient treated with antithyroid drugs. Receptor source: a female donor with Graves disease. The CDR3 runs from the conserved cysteine through the conserved F or W. The D gene is left open where the match is weak. Where a row states a size, it is once, few, many or the class of an expanded clone; other rows omit it.

j_call clone_size v_call d_call cdr3_aa cdr3_nt
TRBJ1-2 many TRBV28 - CASSLGPGNGYTF TGTGCCAGCAGTTTAGGGCCAGGGAACGGCTACACCTTC
TRBJ2-5 few TRBV5-1 TRBD1 CASSLEGGEDQETQYF TGCGCCAGCAGCTTGGAAGGGGGCGAGGATCAAGAGACCCAGTACTTC
TRBJ2-7 many TRBV6-1 - CASSEAGEGGWYEQYF TGTGCCAGCAGTGAAGCTGGTGAGGGAGGATGGTACGAGCAGTACTTC
TRBJ2-3 few TRBV9 TRBD2 CASSGGLAGASDTQYF TGTGCCAGCAGCGGGGGACTAGCGGGAGCATCCGATACGCAGTATTTT
TRBJ1-1 many TRBV2 TRBD1 CASRTVRLQGRVPGDTEAFF TGTGCCAGCCGCACCGTCCGTCTACAGGGGCGCGTTCCAGGGGACACTGAAGCTTTCTTT
TRBJ2-7 many TRBV27 TRBD2 CASSHSGGSSYEQYF TGTGCCAGCAGCCACTCGGGGGGGAGCTCCTACGAGCAGTACTTC
TRBJ2-5 - TRBV14 TRBD2 CASSPGTSGIQETQYF TGTGCCAGCAGCCCAGGGACTAGCGGGATCCAAGAGACCCAGTACTTC
TRBJ1-1 few TRBV6-1 TRBD1 CASRDKQGTEAFF TGTGCCAGCAGAGACAAACAGGGGACTGAAGCTTTCTTT
TRBJ1-4 - TRBV7-4 - CASSLGSPREKLFF TGTGCCAGCAGCTTGGGGAGTCCCAGAGAAAAACTGTTTTTT
TRBJ2-4 many TRBV7-2 TRBD2 CASSFVQRESKNIQYF TGTGCCAGCAGCTTCGTCCAGCGGGAATCCAAAAACATTCAGTACTTC
TRBJ1-5 - TRBV7-9 TRBD1 CASSRQGAKEDQPQHF TGTGCCAGCAGCCGGCAGGGGGCGAAGGAAGATCAGCCCCAGCATTTT
TRBJ2-7 many TRBV3-1 TRBD1 CASRPSGTGGAGEQYF TGTGCCAGCAGGCCTAGTGGTACAGGGGGCGCGGGGGAGCAGTACTTC
TRBJ1-1 many TRBV6-5 TRBD1 CASSYSRDRIGRGTEAFF TGTGCCAGCAGTTACTCGAGGGACAGAATTGGACGGGGCACTGAAGCTTTCTTT
TRBJ2-1 - TRBV24-1 - CATSDPTQEQFF TGTGCCACCAGTGACCCGACGCAAGAGCAGTTCTTC
TRBJ2-2 - TRBV7-3 TRBD1 CASSSIRDRGSGELFF TGTGCCAGCAGCTCCATCCGGGACAGGGGTTCCGGGGAGCTGTTTTTT
TRBJ1-1 many TRBV7-8 TRBD1 CASTGTGRTEAFF TGTGCCAGCACCGGGACAGGGAGGACTGAAGCTTTCTTT
TRBJ1-1 once TRBV25-1 - CASSHGLMNTEAFF TGTGCCAGCAGCCATGGACTCATGAACACTGAAGCTTTCTTT
TRBJ1-1 many TRBV27 - CASSWGQQSEAFF TGTGCCAGCAGTTGGGGCCAGCAGAGTGAAGCTTTCTTT
TRBJ1-2 many TRBV27 TRBD1 CASSLGQGWGYGYTF TGTGCCAGCAGTTTAGGACAGGGATGGGGCTATGGCTACACCTTC
TRBJ1-2 many TRBV6-1 - CASTVPGTTNYGYTF TGTGCCAGCACCGTACCCGGGACAACTAACTATGGCTACACCTTC
TRBJ2-4 - TRBV6-2/TRBV6-3 - CASSSPRGGNKNIQYF TGTGCCAGCAGTAGTCCTAGGGGCGGAAATAAAAACATTCAGTACTTC
TRBJ2-2 many TRBV28 TRBD2 CASRTGLAGGFTGELFF TGTGCCAGCAGGACCGGACTAGCGGGAGGCTTTACCGGGGAGCTGTTTTTT
TRBJ2-5 many TRBV6-1 TRBD2 CASSEAGTSYETQYF TGTGCCAGCAGTGAAGCTGGGACTAGTTATGAGACCCAGTACTTC
TRBJ2-5 - TRBV7-6 - CASSFHRVPQETQYF TGTGCCAGCAGCTTTCACAGAGTACCCCAAGAGACCCAGTACTTC
TRBJ1-1 few TRBV5-6 TRBD1 CASSHSPFFGTGRTEAFF TGTGCCAGCAGCCATTCCCCCTTTTTCGGGACAGGGCGCACTGAAGCTTTCTTT
TRBJ1-2 few TRBV19 - CASSGPGQRRLYGYTF TGTGCCAGTAGTGGCCCTGGCCAACGGCGGCTCTATGGCTACACCTTC
TRBJ1-2 few TRBV7-2 - CASSLEGGEYGYTF TGTGCCAGCAGCTTAGAAGGGGGGGAATATGGCTACACCTTC
TRBJ2-2 - TRBV9 - CASSSFGAPVFGGELFF TGTGCCAGCAGCTCCTTCGGTGCACCGGTGTTTGGTGGGGAGCTGTTTTTT
TRBJ2-5 few TRBV9 - CASSPWGHLGETQYF TGTGCCAGCAGCCCGTGGGGCCACCTTGGAGAGACCCAGTACTTC
TRBJ1-2 few TRBV6-1 - CASRTRGGHGYTF TGTGCCAGCAGGACGCGAGGGGGGCATGGCTACACCTTC
TRBJ2-5 many TRBV7-9 - CASSLVGGFVERQETQYF TGTGCCAGCAGCTTAGTAGGAGGGTTCGTCGAGCGACAAGAGACCCAGTACTTC
TRBJ2-2 - TRBV5-1 TRBD2 CASKALAGGHGELFF TGCGCCAGCAAGGCTTTGGCGGGAGGCCACGGGGAGCTGTTTTTT
TRBJ2-5 - TRBV20-1 TRBD1 CSARGGTGGAGDQETQYF TGCAGTGCTAGAGGCGGGACAGGGGGCGCCGGGGACCAAGAGACCCAGTACTTC
TRBJ1-1 few TRBV30 - CAWSGQGHLNTEAFF TGTGCCTGGAGTGGGCAGGGCCATCTGAACACTGAAGCTTTCTTT
TRBJ2-7 - TRBV11-1 - CASSLVGRAREQYF TGCGCCAGCAGCTTGGTAGGCAGGGCCAGAGAGCAGTACTTC
TRBJ2-7 - TRBV28 - CASSSPYREQYF TGTGCCAGCAGTTCCCCCTATAGAGAGCAGTACTTC
TRBJ2-7 many TRBV10-3 TRBD1 CAIRGGETGVVEQYF TGTGCCATCAGGGGGGGCGAGACAGGGGTTGTCGAGCAGTACTTC
TRBJ1-1 many TRBV12-3/TRBV12-4 - CASRKEGPEAFF TGTGCCAGCAGAAAGGAGGGTCCTGAAGCTTTCTTT
TRBJ1-6 few TRBV10-3 - CAISESFDSNSPLHF TGTGCCATCAGTGAGTCCTTCGACAGCAATTCACCCCTCCACTTT
TRBJ1-1 - TRBV5-4 - CASSLDILAPNTEAFF TGTGCCAGCAGCTTGGATATACTCGCCCCTAACACTGAAGCTTTCTTT
TRBJ1-1 - TRBV19 - CAGHRNTEAFF TGTGCCGGACATCGGAACACTGAAGCTTTCTTT
TRBJ2-7 many TRBV27 TRBD1 CASSLIGDRGPEQYF TGTGCCAGCAGTTTAATCGGGGACAGGGGGCCCGAGCAGTACTTC
TRBJ2-7 - TRBV7-9 - CASSPTDNSYEQYF TGTGCCAGCAGCCCGACCGACAACTCCTACGAGCAGTACTTC
TRBJ1-3 - TRBV6-2/TRBV6-3 - CASSEAAANSGNTIYF TGTGCCAGCAGTGAAGCCGCGGCCAACTCTGGAAACACCATATATTTT
TRBJ1-5 - TRBV19 - CASSILRQGNQPQHF TGTGCCAGTAGTATCCTCCGACAGGGCAATCAGCCCCAGCATTTT
TRBJ2-7 few TRBV5-4 - CASSLVGDEQYF TGTGCCAGCAGCTTGGTAGGGGACGAGCAGTACTTC
TRBJ2-2 many TRBV12-3/TRBV12-4 TRBD2 CASRGLAGDRTGELFF TGTGCCAGCAGAGGACTAGCGGGAGATCGCACCGGGGAGCTGTTTTTT
TRBJ1-5 few TRBV19 - CASNPVALSDFYSNQPQHF TGTGCCAGTAACCCAGTTGCACTGTCGGATTTCTATAGCAATCAGCCCCAGCATTTT
TRBJ1-5 - TRBV7-2 - CASSFYQGLGNQPQHF TGTGCCAGCAGCTTTTACCAGGGGTTGGGCAATCAGCCCCAGCATTTT
TRBJ2-4 - TRBV5-1 TRBD2 CASSSAGGGTIQYF TGCGCCAGCAGCTCGGCGGGAGGGGGAACCATTCAGTACTTC
TRBJ2-7 few TRBV28 - CASSYGGSGLYEQYF TGTGCCAGCTCCTATGGGGGGTCCGGACTTTACGAGCAGTACTTC
TRBJ2-7 - TRBV7-6 - CASSLGEGSGGHEQYF TGTGCCAGCAGCTTAGGGGAGGGGTCTGGGGGCCACGAGCAGTACTTC